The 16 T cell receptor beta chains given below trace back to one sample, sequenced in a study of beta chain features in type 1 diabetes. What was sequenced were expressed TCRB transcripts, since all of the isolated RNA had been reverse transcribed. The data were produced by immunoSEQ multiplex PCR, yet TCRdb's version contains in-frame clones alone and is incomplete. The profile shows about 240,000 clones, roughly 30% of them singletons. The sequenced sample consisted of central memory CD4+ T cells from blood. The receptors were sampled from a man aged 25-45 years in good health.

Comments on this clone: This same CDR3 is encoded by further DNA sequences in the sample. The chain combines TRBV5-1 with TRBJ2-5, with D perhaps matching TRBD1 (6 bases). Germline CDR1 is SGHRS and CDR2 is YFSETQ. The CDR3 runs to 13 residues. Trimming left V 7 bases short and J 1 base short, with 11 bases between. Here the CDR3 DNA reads TGCGCCAGCCGCCTAGGGGGCCAAGAGACCCAGTACTTC. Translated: CASRLGGQETQYF.

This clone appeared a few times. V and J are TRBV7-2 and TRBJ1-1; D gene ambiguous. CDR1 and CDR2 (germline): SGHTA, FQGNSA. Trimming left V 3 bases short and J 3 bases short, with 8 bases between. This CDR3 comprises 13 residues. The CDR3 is CASSLQKDTEAFF. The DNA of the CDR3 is TGTGCCAGCAGCTTGCAGAAGGACACTGAAGCTTTCTTT.

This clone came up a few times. This CDR3 reads CSVPLGGNEQYF. The CDR3 coding sequence is TGCAGCGTCCCGCTAGGGGGCAACGAGCAGTACTTC. The gene calls are TRBV29-1 and TRBJ2-7; 7 nucleotides agree with TRBD1. This CDR3 comprises 12 residues. After removal of 6 bases from V and 5 bases from J, the junction contained 7 bases not matched to a gene. The V gene's germline CDR1 is SQVTM and CDR2 ANQGSEA.

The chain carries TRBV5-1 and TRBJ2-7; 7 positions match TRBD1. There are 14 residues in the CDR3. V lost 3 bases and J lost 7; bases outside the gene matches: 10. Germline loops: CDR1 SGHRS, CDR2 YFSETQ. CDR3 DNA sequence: TGCGCCAGCAGCTCGGGACAGTTGACAGGGGAGCAGTACTTC. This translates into CASSSGQLTGEQYF. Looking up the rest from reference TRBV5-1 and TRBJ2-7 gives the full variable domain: KAGVTQTPRYLIKTRGQQVTLSCSPISGHRSVSWYQQTPGQGLQFLFEYFSETQRNKGNFPGRFSGRQFSNSRSEMNVSTLELGDSALYLCASSSGQLTGEQYFGPGTRLTVT.

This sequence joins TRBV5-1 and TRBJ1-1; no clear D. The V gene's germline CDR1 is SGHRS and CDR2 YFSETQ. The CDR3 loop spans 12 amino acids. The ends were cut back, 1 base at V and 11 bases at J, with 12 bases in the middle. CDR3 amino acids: CASSLPNILAFF. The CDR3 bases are TGCGCCAGCAGCTTGCCCAATATTTTGGCTTTCTTT.

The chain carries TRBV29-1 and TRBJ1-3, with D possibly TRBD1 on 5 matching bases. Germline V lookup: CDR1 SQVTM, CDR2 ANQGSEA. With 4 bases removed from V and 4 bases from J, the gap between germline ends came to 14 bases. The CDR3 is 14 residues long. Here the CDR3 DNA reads TGCAGCGTTGGTACCAGGGAATCAGGAAACACCATATATTTT. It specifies CSVGTRESGNTIYF.

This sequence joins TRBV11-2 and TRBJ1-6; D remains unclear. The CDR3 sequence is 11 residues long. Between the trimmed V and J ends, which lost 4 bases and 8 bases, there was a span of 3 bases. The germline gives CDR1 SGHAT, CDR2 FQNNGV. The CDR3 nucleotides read TGTGCCAGCAGCTCGGATTCACCCCTCCACTTT. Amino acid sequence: CASSSDSPLHF.

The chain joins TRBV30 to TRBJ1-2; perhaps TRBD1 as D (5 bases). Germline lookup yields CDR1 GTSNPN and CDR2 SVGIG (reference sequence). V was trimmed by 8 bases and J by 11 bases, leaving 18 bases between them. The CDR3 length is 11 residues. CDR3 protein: CASSREVSYTF. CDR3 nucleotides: TGTGCCAGCTCCAGGGAGGTTAGTTACACCTTC. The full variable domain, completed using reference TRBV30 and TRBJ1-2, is SQTIHQWPATLVQPVGSPLSLECTVEGTSNPNLYWYRQAAGRGLQLLFYSVGIGQISSEVPQNLSASRPQDRQFILSSKKLLLSDSGFYLCASSREVSYTFGSGTRLTVV.

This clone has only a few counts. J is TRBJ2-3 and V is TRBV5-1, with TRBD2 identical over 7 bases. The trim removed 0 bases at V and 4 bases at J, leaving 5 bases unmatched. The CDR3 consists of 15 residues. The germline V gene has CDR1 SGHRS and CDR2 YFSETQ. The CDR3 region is CASSLEGRGADTQYF. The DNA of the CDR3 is TGCGCCAGCAGCTTGGAGGGCCGGGGGGCAGATACGCAGTATTTT.

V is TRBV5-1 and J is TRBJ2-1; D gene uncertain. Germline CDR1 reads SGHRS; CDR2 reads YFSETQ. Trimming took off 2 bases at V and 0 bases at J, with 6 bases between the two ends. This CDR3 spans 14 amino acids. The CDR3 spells CASSFFGSYNEQFF. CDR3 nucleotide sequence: TGCGCCAGCAGCTTCTTCGGCTCCTACAATGAGCAGTTCTTC.

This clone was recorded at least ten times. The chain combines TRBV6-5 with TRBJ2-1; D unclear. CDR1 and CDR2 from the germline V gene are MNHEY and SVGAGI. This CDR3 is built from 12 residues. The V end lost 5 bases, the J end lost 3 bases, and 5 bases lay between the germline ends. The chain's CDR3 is CASSNNYNEQFF. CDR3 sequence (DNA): TGTGCCAGCAGTAACAACTACAATGAGCAGTTCTTC.

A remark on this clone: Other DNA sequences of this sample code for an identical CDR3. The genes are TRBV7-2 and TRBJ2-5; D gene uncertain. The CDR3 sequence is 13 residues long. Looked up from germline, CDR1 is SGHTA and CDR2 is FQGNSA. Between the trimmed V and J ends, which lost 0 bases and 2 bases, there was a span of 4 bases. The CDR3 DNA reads TGTGCCAGCAGCTTAGCCCTGCAAGAGACCCAGTACTTC. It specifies CASSLALQETQYF.

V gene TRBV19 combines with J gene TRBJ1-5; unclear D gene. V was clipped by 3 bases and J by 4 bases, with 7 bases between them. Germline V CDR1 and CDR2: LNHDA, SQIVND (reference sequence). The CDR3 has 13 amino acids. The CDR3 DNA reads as TGTGCCAGTAGTATCCAGGCTAATCAGCCCCAGCATTTT. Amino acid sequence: CASSIQANQPQHF.

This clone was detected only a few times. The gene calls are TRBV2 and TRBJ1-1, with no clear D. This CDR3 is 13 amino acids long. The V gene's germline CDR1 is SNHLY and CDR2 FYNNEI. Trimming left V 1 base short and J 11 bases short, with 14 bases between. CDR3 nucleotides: TGTGCCAGCAGTGAAGGACACCCGGCTATGGCTTTCTTT. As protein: CASSEGHPAMAFF.

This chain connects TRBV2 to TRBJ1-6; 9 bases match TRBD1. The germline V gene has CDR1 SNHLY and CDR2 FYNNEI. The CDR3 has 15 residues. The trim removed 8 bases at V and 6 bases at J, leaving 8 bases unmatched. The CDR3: CASGGQGSTNSPLHF. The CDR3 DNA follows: TGTGCCAGCGGAGGACAGGGGAGTACTAATTCACCCCTCCACTTT.

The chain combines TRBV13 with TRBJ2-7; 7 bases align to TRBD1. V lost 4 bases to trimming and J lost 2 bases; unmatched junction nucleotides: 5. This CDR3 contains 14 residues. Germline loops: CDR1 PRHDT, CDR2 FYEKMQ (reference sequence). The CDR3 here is CASSSRDSAYEQYF. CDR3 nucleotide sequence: TGTGCCAGCAGCTCCCGGGACAGTGCCTACGAGCAGTACTTC. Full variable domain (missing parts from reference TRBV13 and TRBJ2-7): AAGVIQSPRHLIKEKRETATLKCYPIPRHDTVYWYQQGPGQDPQFLISFYEKMQSDKGSIPDRFSAQQFSDYHSELNMSSLELGDSALYFCASSSRDSAYEQYFGPGTRLTVT.